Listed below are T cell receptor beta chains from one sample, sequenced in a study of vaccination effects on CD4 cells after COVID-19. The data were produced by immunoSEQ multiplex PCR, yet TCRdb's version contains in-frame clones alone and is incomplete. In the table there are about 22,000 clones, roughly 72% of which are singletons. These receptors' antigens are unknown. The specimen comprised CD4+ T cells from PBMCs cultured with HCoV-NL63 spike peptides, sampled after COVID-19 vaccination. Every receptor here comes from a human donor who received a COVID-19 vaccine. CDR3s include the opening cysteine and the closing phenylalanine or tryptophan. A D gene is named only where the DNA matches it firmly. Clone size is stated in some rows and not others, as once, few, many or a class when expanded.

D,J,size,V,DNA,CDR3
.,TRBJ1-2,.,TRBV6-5,TGTGCCAGCAGTTACTCTAGGGGCAGGACAGTTGGCTACACCTTC,CASSYSRGRTVGYTF
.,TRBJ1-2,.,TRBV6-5,TGTGCCAGCAGTTACGACCATGCAGGGTACGGCTACACCTTC,CASSYDHAGYGYTF
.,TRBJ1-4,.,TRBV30,TGTACGCGCCGGGTTTTTTTTGAAAAACTGTTTTTT,CTRRVFFEKLFF
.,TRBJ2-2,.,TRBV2,TGTGCCAGCAGCTTTCTTATGAACACCGGGGAGCTGTTTTTT,CASSFLMNTGELFF
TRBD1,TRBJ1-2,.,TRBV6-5,TGTGCCAGCAGAGACAGGGAGGGTAGGGGCTACACCTTC,CASRDREGRGYTF
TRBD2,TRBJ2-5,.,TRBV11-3,TGTGCCAGCAGCTTAACTAGCGGGGTCCAAGAGACCCAGTACTTC,CASSLTSGVQETQYF
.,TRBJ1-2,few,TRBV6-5,TGTGCCAGCAGTTACAACTATCTCTATGGCTACACCTTC,CASSYNYLYGYTF
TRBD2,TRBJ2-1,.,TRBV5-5,TGTGCCAGCAGCGAGGGACTAGCGGTCTCCTACAATGAGCAGTTCTTC,CASSEGLAVSYNEQFF
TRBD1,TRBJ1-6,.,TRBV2,TGTGCCAGCAATACGGGACAGCTTAATTCACCCCTCCACTTT,CASNTGQLNSPLHF
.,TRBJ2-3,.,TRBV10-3,TGTGCCGGACGTGCAGGCCTTTTGGAAAATACGCAGTATTTT,CAGRAGLLENTQYF
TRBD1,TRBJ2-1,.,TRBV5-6,TGTGCCAGCAGCTTGGTCGTCGACAGGGGGAGGAATGAGCAGTTCTTC,CASSLVVDRGRNEQFF
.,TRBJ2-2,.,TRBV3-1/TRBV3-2,TGTGCCAGCAGCCAAGTTGATACCGGGGAGCTGTTTTTT,CASSQVDTGELFF
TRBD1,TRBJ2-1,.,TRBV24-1,TGTGCCACCAGGGACAGGGCCAATGAGCAGTTCTTC,CATRDRANEQFF
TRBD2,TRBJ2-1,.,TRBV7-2,TGTGCCAGCAGCGCGCGACTAGCGGGGGGGCCGAAGTCCTACAATGAGCAGTTCTTC,CASSARLAGGPKSYNEQFF
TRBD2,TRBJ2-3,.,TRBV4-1,TGCGCCAGCAGCCAAGAAATCGGGGGGGCTGTAACGCAGTATTTT,CASSQEIGGAVTQYF
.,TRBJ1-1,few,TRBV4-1,TGCGCCAGCAGCCAAGAACGGAAGGGGTTCCTTGAAGCTTTCTTT,CASSQERKGFLEAFF
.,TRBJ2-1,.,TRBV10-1,TGCGCCAGCAGCCGGCTAGGGAATGAGCAGTTCTTC,CASSRLGNEQFF
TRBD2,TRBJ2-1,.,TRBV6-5,TGTGCCAGCACGTTAGCGGGGGAGACGAATGAGCAGTTCTTC,CASTLAGETNEQFF
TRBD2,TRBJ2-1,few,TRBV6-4,TGTGCCAGCAGTGCCGGGACTAGCGGGGACAATGAGCAGTTCTTC,CASSAGTSGDNEQFF
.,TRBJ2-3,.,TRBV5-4,TGTGCCAGCAGCTTGTTCGTGGCGAGCACAGATACGCAGTATTTT,CASSLFVASTDTQYF
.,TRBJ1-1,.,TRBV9,TGTGCCAGCAGCCCACGACAGGCGCAGAACACTGAAGCTTTCTTT,CASSPRQAQNTEAFF
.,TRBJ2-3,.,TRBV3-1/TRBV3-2,TGTGCCAGCAGCCCGAAGCCCATGGGCGTAGGCACAGATACGCAGTATTTT,CASSPKPMGVGTDTQYF
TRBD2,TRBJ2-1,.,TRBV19,TGTGCCAGTAGTACCGCCGGGACTAGCGGGACTGAGCAGTTCTTC,CASSTAGTSGTEQFF
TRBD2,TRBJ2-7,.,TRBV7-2,TGTGCCAGCAGCACAGGACTAGCGGGAGTCGAGCAGTACTTC,CASSTGLAGVEQYF
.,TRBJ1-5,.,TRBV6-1,TGTGCCAGCAGTGAAAGTTCAAGGGATGGACAGCCCCAGCATTTT,CASSESSRDGQPQHF
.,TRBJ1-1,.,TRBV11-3,TGTGCCAGCAGCCCCCAGACCCTCGAGGGGTCGGGTGAAGCTTTCTTT,CASSPQTLEGSGEAFF
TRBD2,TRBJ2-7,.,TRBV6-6,TGTGCCAGCAGTTACCGGGAGGGCCCCTACGAGCAGTACTTC,CASSYREGPYEQYF
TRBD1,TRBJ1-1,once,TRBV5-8,TGTGCCAGCAGCCTATCGACAGGGCAGAACACTGAAGCTTTCTTT,CASSLSTGQNTEAFF
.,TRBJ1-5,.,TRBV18,TGTGCCAGCTCACTCGACAGTACGTTTAGGCCCCAGCATTTT,CASSLDSTFRPQHF
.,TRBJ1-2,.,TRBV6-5,TGTGCCAGCAGTTACACTTTGGGGGTAATAGGTGGCTACACCTTC,CASSYTLGVIGGYTF
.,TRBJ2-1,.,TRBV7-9,TGTGCCAGCAGCTTCGGGGTAAATGACAATGAGCAGTTCTTC,CASSFGVNDNEQFF
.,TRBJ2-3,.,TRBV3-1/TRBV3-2,TGTGCCAGCAGCCAAGGCGGAAGGATGTGGGAGAATACGCAGTATTTT,CASSQGGRMWENTQYF
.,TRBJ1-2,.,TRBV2,TGTGCCAGCAGGGGACCGGGAGCTACTAACTATGGCTACACCTTC,CASRGPGATNYGYTF
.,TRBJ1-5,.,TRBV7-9,TGTGCCAGCAGCTTTTTCGAAGGTGGCAATCAGCCCCAGCATTTT,CASSFFEGGNQPQHF
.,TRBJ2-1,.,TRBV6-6,TGTGCCAGCAGCCGCGATGAGCAGTTCTTC,CASSRDEQFF
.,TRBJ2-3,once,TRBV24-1,TGTGCCACCAGTGGCCCGACGGATACGCAGTATTTT,CATSGPTDTQYF
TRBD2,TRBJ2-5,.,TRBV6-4,TGTGCCAGCAGTGTTTCGGGGGGGCCGGGAGAGACCCAGTACTTC,CASSVSGGPGETQYF
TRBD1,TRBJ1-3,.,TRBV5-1,TGCGCCAGCAGCCGACAGGGAGGGTCTGGAAACACCATATATTTT,CASSRQGGSGNTIYF
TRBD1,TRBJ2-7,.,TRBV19,TGTGCCAGTAGTATAATCGGGACAGGGGTGGTCCACGAGCAGTACTTC,CASSIIGTGVVHEQYF
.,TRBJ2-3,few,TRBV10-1,TGCGCCAGCAGTGCGGCAGACACAGATACGCAGTATTTT,CASSAADTDTQYF
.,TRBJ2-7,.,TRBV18,TGTGCCAGCTCACCGCCGGAGCATCTATCCTACGAGCAGTACTTC,CASSPPEHLSYEQYF
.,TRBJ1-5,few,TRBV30,TGTGCCTGGAGTGTACAACGGAATCAGCCCCAGCATTTT,CAWSVQRNQPQHF
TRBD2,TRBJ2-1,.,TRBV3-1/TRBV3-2,TGTGCCAGCAGCCAAGTCGGGGCGGGAGTCCCCAATGAGCAGTTCTTC,CASSQVGAGVPNEQFF
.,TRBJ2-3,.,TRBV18,TGTGCCAGCTCACAAGGACGACGAGACTCAGATACGCAGTATTTT,CASSQGRRDSDTQYF
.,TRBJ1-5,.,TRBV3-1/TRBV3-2,TGTGCCAGCAGCCGGGGGGGGGCAAATCAGCCCCAGCATTTT,CASSRGGANQPQHF
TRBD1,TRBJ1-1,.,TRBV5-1,TGCGCCAGCAGCCGACAGGGGAACACTGAAGCTTTCTTT,CASSRQGNTEAFF
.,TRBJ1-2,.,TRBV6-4,TGTGCCAGCAGTGACTCGGCAGAAGGTGGCTACACCTTC,CASSDSAEGGYTF
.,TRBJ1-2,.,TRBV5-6,TGTGCCAGCAGCTTGTTGCGCGGCTACACCTTC,CASSLLRGYTF
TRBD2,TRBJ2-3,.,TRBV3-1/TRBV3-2,TGTGCCAGCAGCCAGGGGGGACTAGCGGGATTGTGGGGCACAGATACGCAGTATTTT,CASSQGGLAGLWGTDTQYF
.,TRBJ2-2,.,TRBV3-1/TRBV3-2,TGTGCCAGCAGCCAAGACTTTGCCGGGGAGCTGTTTTTT,CASSQDFAGELFF
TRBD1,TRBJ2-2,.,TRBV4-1,TGCGCCAGCAGCCGATCCCGACAGGGGCGCTTAAACACCGGGGAGCTGTTTTTT,CASSRSRQGRLNTGELFF
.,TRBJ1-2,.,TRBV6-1,TGTGCCAGCAGTGAAGCTCGGGGGGGCGGCTATGGCTACACCTTC,CASSEARGGGYGYTF
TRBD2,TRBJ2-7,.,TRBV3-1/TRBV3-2,TGTGCCAGCAGCCATCTGGGACTAGCGCGTGCCTACGAGCAGTACTTC,CASSHLGLARAYEQYF